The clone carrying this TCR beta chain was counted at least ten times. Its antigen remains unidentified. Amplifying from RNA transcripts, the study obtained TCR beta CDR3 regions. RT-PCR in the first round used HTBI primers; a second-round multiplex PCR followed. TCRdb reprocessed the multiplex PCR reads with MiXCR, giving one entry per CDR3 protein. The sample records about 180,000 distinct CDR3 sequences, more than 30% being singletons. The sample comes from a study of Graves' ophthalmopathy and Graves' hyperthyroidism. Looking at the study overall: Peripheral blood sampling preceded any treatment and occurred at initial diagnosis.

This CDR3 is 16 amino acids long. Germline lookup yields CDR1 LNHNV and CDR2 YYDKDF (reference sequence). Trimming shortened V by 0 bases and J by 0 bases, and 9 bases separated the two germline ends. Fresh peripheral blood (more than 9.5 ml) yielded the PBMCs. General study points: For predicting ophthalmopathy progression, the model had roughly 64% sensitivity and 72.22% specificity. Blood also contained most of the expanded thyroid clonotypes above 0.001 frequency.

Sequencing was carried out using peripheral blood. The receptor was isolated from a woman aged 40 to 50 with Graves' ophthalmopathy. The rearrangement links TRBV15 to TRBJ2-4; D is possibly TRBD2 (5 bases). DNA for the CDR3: TGTGCCACCAGCAGAGAGTCCGGGAAAGCCAAAAACATTCAGTACTTC. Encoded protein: CATSRESGKAKNIQYF.